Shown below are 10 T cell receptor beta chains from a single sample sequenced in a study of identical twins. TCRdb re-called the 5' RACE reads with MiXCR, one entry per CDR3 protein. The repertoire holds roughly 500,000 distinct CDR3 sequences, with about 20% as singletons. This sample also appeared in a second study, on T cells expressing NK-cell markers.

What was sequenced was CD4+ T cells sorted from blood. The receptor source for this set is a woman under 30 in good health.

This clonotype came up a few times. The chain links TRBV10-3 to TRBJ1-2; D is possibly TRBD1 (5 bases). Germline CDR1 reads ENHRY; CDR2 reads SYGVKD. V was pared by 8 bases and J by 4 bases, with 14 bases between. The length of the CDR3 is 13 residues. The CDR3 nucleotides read TGTGCCATCGGGGACCATAAAGGCTATGGCTACACCTTC. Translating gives CAIGDHKGYGYTF.

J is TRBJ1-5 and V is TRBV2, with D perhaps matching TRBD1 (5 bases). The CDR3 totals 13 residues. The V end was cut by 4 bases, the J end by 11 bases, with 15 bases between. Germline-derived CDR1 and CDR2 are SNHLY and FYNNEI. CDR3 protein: CASSAGYSMAQHF. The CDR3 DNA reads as TGTGCCAGCAGTGCAGGGTACTCCATGGCCCAGCATTTT.

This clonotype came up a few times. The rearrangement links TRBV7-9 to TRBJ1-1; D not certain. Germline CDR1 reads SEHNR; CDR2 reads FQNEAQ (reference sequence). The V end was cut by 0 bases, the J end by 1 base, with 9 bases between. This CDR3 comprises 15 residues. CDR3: CASSLALGGNTEAFF. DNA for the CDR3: TGTGCCAGCAGCTTAGCGCTCGGAGGGAACACTGAAGCTTTCTTT.

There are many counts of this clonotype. CDR3: CSVDRGSEQYF. The CDR3 DNA sequence: TGCAGCGTTGATAGGGGGAGCGAGCAGTACTTC. The rearrangement links TRBV29-1 to TRBJ2-7; D may be TRBD1 (6 bases). This CDR3 has 11 amino acids. V lost 3 bases and J 6 bases, leaving 9 bases between the germline ends. Germline V gives CDR1 SQVTM, CDR2 ANQGSEA.

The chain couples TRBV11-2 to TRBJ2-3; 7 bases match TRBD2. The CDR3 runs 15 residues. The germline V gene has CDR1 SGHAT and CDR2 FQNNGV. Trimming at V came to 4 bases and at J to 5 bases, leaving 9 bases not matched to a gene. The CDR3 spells CASSSGRVNKDTQYF. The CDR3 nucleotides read TGTGCCAGCAGCTCGGGGAGGGTAAACAAAGATACGCAGTATTTT.

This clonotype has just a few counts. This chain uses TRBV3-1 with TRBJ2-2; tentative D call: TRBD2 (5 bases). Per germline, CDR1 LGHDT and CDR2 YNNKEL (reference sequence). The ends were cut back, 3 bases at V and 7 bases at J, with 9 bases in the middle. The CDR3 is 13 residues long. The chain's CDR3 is CASSQMRVGELFF. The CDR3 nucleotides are TGTGCCAGCAGCCAGATGAGGGTCGGGGAGCTGTTTTTT.

CDR3 sequence (DNA): TGCAGTGCTCCAAAATCCTTTTTAGCCAAAAACATTCAGTACTTC. Translated: CSAPKSFLAKNIQYF. The V and J genes are TRBV20-1 and TRBJ2-4; D gene uncertain. Germline V lookup: CDR1 DFQATT, CDR2 SNEGSKA (reference sequence). This CDR3 comprises 15 residues. V lost 5 bases and J 0 bases, leaving 14 bases between the germline ends.

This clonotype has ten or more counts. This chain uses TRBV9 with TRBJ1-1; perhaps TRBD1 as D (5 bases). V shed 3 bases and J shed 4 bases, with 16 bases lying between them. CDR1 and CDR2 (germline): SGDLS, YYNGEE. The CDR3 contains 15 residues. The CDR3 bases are TGTGCCAGCAGCGCCGTGACCGGGACGGGCACTGAAGCTTTCTTT. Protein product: CASSAVTGTGTEAFF.

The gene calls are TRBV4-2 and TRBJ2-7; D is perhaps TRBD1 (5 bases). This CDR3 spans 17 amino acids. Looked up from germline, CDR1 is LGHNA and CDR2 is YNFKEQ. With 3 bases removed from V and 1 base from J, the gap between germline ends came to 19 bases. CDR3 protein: CASSHVKGRDSSYEQYF. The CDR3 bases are TGTGCCAGCAGCCATGTTAAAGGGCGAGACAGTTCCTACGAGCAGTACTTC.

The CDR3 bases are TGTGCCAGCAGCTTTCAAGCGTGGTACAATGAGCAGTTCTTC. This gives the protein CASSFQAWYNEQFF. This chain uses TRBV7-2 with TRBJ2-1; D remains unclear. V lost 3 bases and J lost 4, with 10 bases in between. Looked up from germline, CDR1 is SGHTA and CDR2 is FQGNSA. This CDR3 region has 14 residues.